This T cell receptor (beta chain) was retrieved from a study of blood T cell repertoires in COVID-19. Study information: Spain, Italy and the United States supplied samples that represented acute and convalescent COVID-19.

CDR3 length equals 13 residues. Germline values: CDR1 LNHDA, CDR2 SQIVND (reference sequence). Trimming stripped 3 bases from V and 3 bases from J, with 8 bases between. Repertoires were generated with immunoSEQ multiplex PCR, while TCRdb's copy carries only in-frame clones and drops some. The sample consists of about 350,000 clones, about 90% of them appearing once. This chain joins TRBV19 and TRBJ1-1; D not certain. Sequenced: peripheral blood. The clonotype originates from a woman between 50 and 59 years old with COVID-19, enrolled during active disease. The CDR3 coding sequence is TGTGCCAGTAGTATGACGGGGTACACTGAAGCTTTCTTT. Encoded protein: CASSMTGYTEAFF.